The present entry profiles one TCR beta chain with its context. What it binds is not known. The data derive from a study of cytomegalovirus exposure and HLA in healthy donors. The V gene end was trimmed by 4 bases and the J gene end by 5 bases; junction bases not matched to a gene: 3. Germline V CDR1 and CDR2: SGHVS, FQNEAQ. The CDR3 covers 15 residues. Findings of the study overall: Some V segments could not be told apart, so they were left out, TRBV6-2 and TRBV6-3 among them.

Both 60 Vbeta primers and 13 Jbeta primers went into the PCR. In the authors' methods: In a later analysis, 8.5 million to 14 million of around 75 million unique beta chains occurred in at least two donors. Repertoires were generated with immunoSEQ multiplex PCR, while TCRdb's copy carries only in-frame clones and drops some. That table is the source of V, J and clone size, and D and trimming were worked out from the DNA. The sample consists of about 130,000 clones, 65% to 85% of them appearing once. This receptor was identified in a woman aged 40 to 50 in good health and CMV-seronegative. This rearrangement joins TRBV7-8 to TRBJ2-7, with TRBD2 matching over 15 bases. Sample: PBMCs. This chain's CDR3 is CASSSWTSGRDEQYF. As DNA, the CDR3 is TGTGCCAGCAGCTCATGGACTAGCGGGAGGGACGAGCAGTACTTC.